A selection of T cell receptor beta chains follows, all from one sample in a study of T cells after yellow fever vaccination. Each CDR3 protein is one row after TCRdb ran MiXCR on the 5' RACE reads. The sample consists of 200,000 to 250,000 distinct CDR3 sequences, around 3.1% of them appearing once. The source was CD4+ T cells sorted from PBMCs, collected 10 days after the yellow fever booster vaccination. The receptors originated from a man aged 18 to 30 who received the YFV17D yellow fever vaccine. CDR3s include the opening cysteine and the closing phenylalanine or tryptophan. The D gene is left open where the match is weak. The size entry is marked missing in some rows and otherwise reads once, few, many or a size class.

>many|TRBV28|.|TRBJ2-1
CASSQGTARPFF
TGTGCCAGCAGTCAGGGGACTGCCCGACCGTTCTTC
>many|TRBV7-9|TRBD2|TRBJ2-1
CASSGRGDNEQFF
TGTGCCAGCAGCGGGCGGGGGGACAATGAGCAGTTCTTC
>few|TRBV5-4|TRBD1|TRBJ1-6
CASSPSTGTYSPLHF
TGTGCCAGCAGCCCCTCGACAGGGACTTATTCACCGCTCCACTTT
>many|TRBV5-6|TRBD1|TRBJ1-2
CASSDYRGYGYTF
TGTGCCAGCAGCGACTACAGGGGGTATGGCTACACCTTC
>many|TRBV20-1|.|TRBJ2-2
CSASPGGAPGELFF
TGCAGTGCTTCCCCCGGAGGGGCTCCCGGGGAGCTGTTTTTT
>few|TRBV2|TRBD1|TRBJ2-2
CASQTGPTGELFF
TGTGCCTCCCAGACAGGGCCGACCGGGGAGCTGTTTTTT
>few|TRBV7-2|TRBD2|TRBJ2-2
CASSRTSLGELFF
TGTGCCAGCAGTCGGACTAGCCTCGGGGAGCTGTTTTTT
>few|TRBV30|TRBD2|TRBJ2-5
CAWSRVPLAGVKETQYF
TGTGCCTGGAGTCGTGTCCCACTAGCGGGGGTAAAAGAGACCCAGTACTTC
>many|TRBV27|.|TRBJ2-5
CASSLQGRQETQYF
TGTGCCAGCAGTTTACAGGGGAGGCAAGAGACCCAGTACTTC
>many|TRBV12-3/TRBV12-4|.|TRBJ2-3
CASSFPGVGTDTQYF
TGTGCCAGCAGTTTCCCGGGGGTGGGCACAGATACGCAGTATTTT
>many|TRBV7-6|.|TRBJ2-1
CASSLGSEVYNEQFF
TGTGCCAGCAGCTTAGGCAGCGAAGTCTACAATGAGCAGTTCTTC
>many|TRBV7-2|.|TRBJ2-7
CASSLGGVSYEQYF
TGTGCCAGCAGCTTAGGGGGGGTCAGCTACGAGCAGTACTTC
>few|TRBV12-3/TRBV12-4|TRBD1|TRBJ2-3
CASSGTGQDTQYF
TGTGCCAGCAGTGGGACAGGGCAAGATACGCAGTATTTT
>many|TRBV6-5|.|TRBJ2-2
CASTGLGGDDTGELFF
TGTGCCAGCACTGGCCTCGGGGGCGACGACACCGGGGAGCTGTTTTTT
>many|TRBV2|TRBD1|TRBJ1-6
CASSVQGGRNSPLHF
TGTGCCAGCAGTGTACAGGGGGGTCGGAATTCACCCCTCCACTTT
>.|TRBV7-9|TRBD2|TRBJ2-1
CASSLVDRYPGRRNEQFF
TGTGCCAGCAGCTTAGTGGATCGGTACCCCGGGAGGAGGAATGAGCAGTTCTTC
>many|TRBV7-2|.|TRBJ1-5
CASSLVGATPQHF
TGTGCCAGCAGCCTCGTGGGGGCAACGCCCCAGCATTTT
>few|TRBV5-1|.|TRBJ2-1
CASSLDGGPNNEQFF
TGCGCCAGCAGCTTGGATGGGGGCCCCAACAATGAGCAGTTCTTC
>few|TRBV5-6|TRBD1|TRBJ2-7
CASSFLGTAEQYF
TGTGCCAGCAGCTTTTTAGGGACAGCCGAGCAGTACTTC
>few|TRBV5-6|.|TRBJ1-2
CASSLTEYGYTF
TGTGCCAGCAGCTTGACCGAGTATGGCTACACCTTC
>.|TRBV7-8|.|TRBJ1-6
CASSLVQSPLHF
TGTGCCAGCAGCTTAGTCCAATCACCCCTCCACTTT
>.|TRBV7-2|.|TRBJ2-3
CASSLRWVGTDTQYF
TGTGCCAGCAGCTTACGATGGGTGGGGACAGATACGCAGTATTTT
>.|TRBV5-4|TRBD1|TRBJ1-1
CASTLQGVANTEAFF
TGTGCCAGCACCCTCCAGGGGGTAGCGAACACTGAAGCTTTCTTT
>.|TRBV5-1|TRBD2|TRBJ2-5
CASSNGLVWGQETQYF
TGCGCCAGCAGCAATGGACTAGTTTGGGGTCAAGAGACCCAGTACTTC
>few|TRBV25-1|.|TRBJ2-3
CASSEYYPSTDTQYF
TGTGCCAGCAGTGAATATTATCCTAGCACAGATACGCAGTATTTT
>many|TRBV4-1|.|TRBJ1-2
CASSQARDGANYGYTF
TGCGCCAGCAGCCAAGCCCGGGACGGAGCTAACTATGGCTACACCTTC
>.|TRBV7-2|.|TRBJ1-4
CASRTDWNEKLFF
TGTGCCAGCAGAACAGACTGGAATGAAAAACTGTTTTTT
>.|TRBV9|.|TRBJ2-2
CASSVDGGPNTGELFF
TGTGCCAGCAGCGTAGACGGGGGGCCGAACACCGGGGAGCTGTTTTTT
>many|TRBV5-1|TRBD2|TRBJ2-3
CASSARTSGGTDTQYF
TGCGCCAGCAGCGCGAGGACTAGCGGGGGCACAGATACGCAGTATTTT
>many|TRBV9|TRBD2|TRBJ2-3
CASSATGTIHTDTQYF
TGTGCCAGCAGCGCAACCGGGACTATCCACACAGATACGCAGTATTTT
>few|TRBV7-9|.|TRBJ1-4
CASTRTGWEEKLFF
TGTGCCAGCACTCGGACGGGGTGGGAGGAAAAACTGTTTTTT
>many|TRBV5-6|TRBD1|TRBJ2-5
CASSPMTGGETQYF
TGTGCCAGCAGCCCGATGACAGGGGGAGAGACCCAGTACTTC
>many|TRBV5-1|.|TRBJ1-4
CASSPGTSTNEKLFF
TGCGCCAGCAGCCCCGGGACATCAACTAATGAAAAACTGTTTTTT
>many|TRBV9|TRBD2|TRBJ2-3
CASSPPGLAYSTDTQYF
TGTGCCAGCAGCCCTCCGGGACTAGCGTATAGCACAGATACGCAGTATTTT
>many|TRBV30|TRBD2|TRBJ2-3
CAWGLAGASTDTQYF
TGTGCCTGGGGGCTAGCGGGGGCCAGCACAGATACGCAGTATTTT
>.|TRBV3-1|.|TRBJ1-1
CASSLAGGITEAFF
TGTGCCAGCAGCCTCGCCGGTGGGATCACTGAAGCTTTCTTT